The 8 T cell receptor beta chains below all came from one sample that was sequenced in a study of glioma-infiltrating T cells listed by TCRdb under 2016. Instrument on record: Illumina MiSeq. The iRepertoire nested amplicon-rescue multiplex PCR (arm-PCR) platform was used to amplify TCR alpha and beta CDR3 regions from RNA. The public reads were reprocessed in TCRdb via fastp at Q25 and MiXCR, keeping in-frame beta chains. One record per CDR3 amino acid sequence lists the most common genes and DNA. This sample comprises around 150,000 distinct CDR3 sequences, 39% of them detected only once. Of the sample, about a fifth is held by the ten largest clones. Input material: glioma tissue, nonneoplastic brain tissue, or PBMCs (not recorded which). The receptors come from a human donor with low-grade glioma or glioblastoma, undergoing nonglioma brain surgery, or in good health (not recorded which).

This clonotype was observed a handful of times. The chain links TRBV24-1 to TRBJ1-5; D might be TRBD1 (6 bases). The V end lost 3 bases, the J end lost 1 base, and 9 bases lay between the germline ends. The CDR3 spans 15 residues. CDR1 is KGHDR, CDR2 SFDVKD, per germline. The CDR3 region has the DNA TGTGCCACCAGTGATACAGACAGGAGCAATCAGCCCCAGCATTTT. Protein product: CATSDTDRSNQPQHF.

The rearrangement uses TRBV27 and TRBJ2-7; D possibly corresponds to TRBD1 (6 bases). Trimming stripped 5 bases from V and 3 bases from J, with 11 bases between. Per germline, CDR1 MNHEY and CDR2 SMNVEV (reference sequence). This CDR3 spans 13 amino acids. CDR3: CASSKRDNYEQYF. The CDR3 DNA is TGTGCCAGCAGTAAAAGGGACAACTACGAGCAGTACTTC.

CDR3 sequence (DNA): TGTGCCAGCACCGAAGGGTCAGGACAGGGGCATGAGCAGTTCTTC. It encodes CASTEGSGQGHEQFF. The chain has TRBV6-1 and TRBJ2-1, with 9 bases identical to TRBD1. After removal of 7 bases from V and 8 bases from J, the junction contained 12 bases not matched to a gene. CDR1 is MNHNS and CDR2 is SASEGT in the germline V gene. The CDR3 contains 15 residues.

The J gene is TRBJ2-3, the V gene TRBV19; TRBD2 matches 8 bases. The CDR3 is 15 amino acids. The germline V gene has CDR1 LNHDA and CDR2 SQIVND (reference sequence). V lost 9 bases, J lost 2 bases, and 10 bases stayed unmatched. The CDR3 here is CASARPGLDTDTQYF. The DNA of the CDR3 is TGTGCCAGCGCCCGCCCGGGACTAGACACAGATACGCAGTATTTT.

The rearrangement uses TRBV20-1 and TRBJ2-2; unclear D gene. CDR1 and CDR2 from the germline V gene are DFQATT and SNEGSKA (reference sequence). V gave up 2 bases and J gave up 0 bases, with 4 bases separating them. The length of the CDR3 is 13 residues. The CDR3 is CSARPTNTGELFF. For the CDR3, the DNA is TGCAGTGCTAGACCTACGAACACCGGGGAGCTGTTTTTT.

This sequence joins TRBV25-1 and TRBJ1-1; D is undetermined. V gave up 3 bases and J gave up 11 bases, with 19 bases separating them. Germline lookup yields CDR1 MGHDK and CDR2 SYGVNS. The CDR3 runs 14 residues. CDR3 in DNA: TGTGCCAGCAGTGACCCAAGTAGTATGGGCCAGGCTTTCTTT. It specifies CASSDPSSMGQAFF.

This clonotype was detected a few times. The V and J genes are TRBV10-2 and TRBJ1-5; TRBD1 is a possible D gene (6 bases). The CDR3 loop spans 15 amino acids. V lost 5 bases, J lost 0 bases, and 11 bases lay in between. The germline gives CDR1 WSHSY, CDR2 SAAADI. CDR3 protein: CASSSGQISNQPQHF. The CDR3 bases are TGCGCCAGCAGTTCAGGACAGATTAGCAATCAGCCCCAGCATTTT.

Points on this clonotype: Germline is not matched at one junction end, which may reflect a read error. The chain recombines TRBV6-2 or TRBV6-3 with TRBJ2-5; D uncertain. The CDR3 is made up of 12 amino acids. The germline V gene has CDR1 MNHEY and CDR2 SVGEGT. In nucleotides, the CDR3 is TGCGCCAGCGTCCCGGGTTTAGAGACCCAGTACTTC. Translated: CASVPGLETQYF.